Following are 20 T cell receptor beta chains from one sample sequenced in a study of CD8+CD57+ T cells in acquired aplastic anemia (dated by TCRdb to 2017 to 2018). TCRdb names Illumina HiSeq 2000 as the instrument used. TCR beta VDJ combination and CDR3 sequence profiling used genomic DNA as the template. The raw public data were reprocessed by TCRdb itself: fastp quality trimming at Q25, MiXCR clonotype calling, in-frame beta chains only. Each entry is one CDR3 protein sequence, shown with its most common DNA and genes. This sample has some 220,000 distinct CDR3 sequences in its table, and 30% to 35% of those were observed once. The top ten constitute 1.1% of the sample. The sample taken for sequencing was sorted CD4+, CD8+, or CD8+CD57+ T cells (not recorded which) from PBMCs. These TCRs come from a human donor in good health, serving as a control.

Many counts were recorded for this clonotype. The rearrangement joins TRBV2 to TRBJ1-5, with TRBD1 matching over 7 bases. From germline, CDR1 is SNHLY and CDR2 FYNNEI. The ends lost 7 bases at V and 4 bases at J; junction bases unmatched: 7. The CDR3 totals 14 residues. The CDR3 loop is CASNFKTGNQPQHF. Written as DNA, the CDR3 is TGTGCCAGCAACTTTAAGACAGGGAATCAGCCCCAGCATTTT.

This chain joins TRBV24-1 and TRBJ2-7; TRBD2 matches 8 bases. This CDR3 has 16 amino acids. J lost 4 bases, V lost 0 bases, and 7 bases had no gene match. The germline V gene has CDR1 KGHDR and CDR2 SFDVKD. CDR3 sequence reads: CATSDLRSGGLYEQYV. In DNA, the CDR3 is TGTGCCACCAGTGATTTGAGAAGCGGGGGATTGTACGAGCAGTACGTC.

CDR3 sequence reads: CASSLSGTSAHEQYF. CDR3 nucleotide sequence: TGTGCCAGCAGCTTGTCCGGGACTAGCGCCCACGAGCAGTACTTC. V usage is TRBV7-9 and J usage is TRBJ2-7; 10 bases fit TRBD2. Germline assignment: CDR1 SEHNR and CDR2 FQNEAQ (reference sequence). The CDR3 is 15 residues long. After removal of 3 bases from V and 5 bases from J, the junction contained 7 bases not matched to a gene. The full variable domain, rest sourced from reference TRBV7-9 and TRBJ2-7, is DTGVSQNPRHKITKRGQNVTFRCDPISEHNRLYWYRQTLGQGPEFLTYFQNEAQLEKSRLLSDRFSAERPKGSFSTLEIQRTEQGDSAMYLCASSLSGTSAHEQYFGPGTRLTVT.

For this clonotype: At one of its ends the junction is not consistent with the germline gene, which may arise from a read error. V is TRBV5-8 and J is TRBJ2-7; 7 nucleotides match TRBD2. The CDR3 has 14 amino acids. In germline, CDR1 is SGHTS, CDR2 YDEGEE. The CDR3 loop reads CTSSLAGRGYEQYF. CDR3 nucleotides: TGTACCAGCAGCTTGGCGGGGAGGGGCTACGAGCAGTACTTC.

This clonotype was observed a few times. This sequence joins TRBV6-1 and TRBJ2-7, with D tentatively TRBD1 (5 bases). The germline V gene encodes CDR1 MNHNS and CDR2 SASEGT. This CDR3 is built from 14 residues. Trimming removed 2 bases from V and 2 bases from J, with 10 bases in between. Here the CDR3 DNA reads TGTGCCAGCAGTGAACAGGGTCAAGCCTACGAGCAGTACTTC. This sequence encodes CASSEQGQAYEQYF.

The sample holds a few counts of this clonotype. CDR3 protein: CASSRQGDLGYTF. CDR3 DNA sequence: TGTGCCAGCAGCCGACAGGGGGATTTGGGCTACACCTTC. J is TRBJ1-2 and V is TRBV5-5, with 9 bases aligning to TRBD1. The CDR3 length is 13 residues. Trimming cost V 4 bases and J 8 bases; bases outside gene matches: 6. Germline V gene data show CDR1 as SGHKS and CDR2 as YYEKEE (reference sequence).

In its sample, this clonotype was seen many times. The genes are TRBV20-1 and TRBJ1-1; 8 bases map to TRBD1. This CDR3 comprises 14 residues. The germline V gene has CDR1 DFQATT and CDR2 SNEGSKA (reference sequence). V shed 3 bases and J 0 bases; nucleotides not matched to a gene: 3. CDR3 bases: TGCAGTGCTAGCACAGGGGGAATGAACACTGAAGCTTTCTTT. It yields the protein CSASTGGMNTEAFF.

The chain links TRBV6-5 to TRBJ1-4; D uncertain. Germline V lookup: CDR1 MNHEY, CDR2 SVGAGI. This CDR3 region has 17 residues. Trimming stripped 4 bases from V and 0 bases from J, with 15 bases between. The CDR3 region is CASSLLISPTTNEKLFF. For the CDR3, the DNA is TGTGCCAGCAGTTTACTCATTTCCCCGACAACTAATGAAAAACTGTTTTTT.

V and J are TRBV6-5 and TRBJ2-5; D possibly corresponds to TRBD2 (7 bases). The CDR3 length is 18 residues. V was cut by 1 base and J by 2 bases, with 20 bases left in between. Germline values: CDR1 MNHEY, CDR2 SVGAGI. CDR3 sequence (DNA): TGTGCCAGCAGTTACTTAGGGGGGGCGGGGGCCCGACAAGAGACCCAGTACTTC. This gives the protein CASSYLGGAGARQETQYF.

The chain recombines TRBV10-3 with TRBJ2-3; 9 bases line up with TRBD2. Germline V gene lookup returns CDR1 ENHRY and CDR2 SYGVKD. The CDR3 runs 15 residues. Trimming removed 0 bases from V and 11 bases from J; junction bases left unmatched: 9. The chain's CDR3 is CAISESGRGGGEQYF. The DNA of the CDR3 is TGTGCCATCAGTGAGTCGGGGCGGGGGGGCGGTGAGCAGTATTTT.

This clonotype was observed at least ten times. The rearrangement uses TRBV7-3 and TRBJ1-2; TRBD1 matches at 8 bases. With V trimmed by 4 bases and J by 4 bases, 11 bases remained unmatched. Germline CDR1 SGHTA, CDR2 FQGTGA. CDR3 length: 16 residues. This CDR3 reads CASSSIPGQEIYGYTF. The CDR3 DNA follows: TGTGCCAGCAGCTCGATACCGGGACAGGAGATCTATGGCTACACCTTC.

About this clonotype itself: The junction and the germline gene differ at one end; a read error may be behind it. The chain couples TRBV9 to TRBJ1-3; the D gene is possibly TRBD1 (5 bases). CDR1 is SGDLS, CDR2 YYNGEE, per germline. CDR3 size: 17 residues. The CDR3 here is CASSPMVGAGSGTTIYF. The DNA of the CDR3 is TGTGCCAGCAGCCCTATGGTAGGGGCCGGCTCTGGAACCACCATATATTTT.

Regarding this clonotype: A much larger clone is a single base away; this may be a read error. The conserved closing phenylalanine or tryptophan is absent in this CDR3, likely reflecting a read error. The gene calls are TRBV10-3 and TRBJ1-2, with no clear D. CDR1 and CDR2 from the germline V gene are ENHRY and SYGVKD. This CDR3 has 16 amino acids. CDR3 protein: CASSEDGRRIPYGYTS. The CDR3 DNA sequence: TGTGCCAGCAGTGAAGACGGTCGACGGATACCTTATGGCTACACCTCC.

This chain joins TRBV5-1 and TRBJ2-1, with 8 bases fitting TRBD1. The CDR3 is made up of 16 amino acids. The V gene end was trimmed by 4 bases and the J gene end by 5 bases; junction bases not matched to a gene: 11. Germline V lookup: CDR1 SGHRS, CDR2 YFSETQ. CDR3 amino acids: CASSDRGRVLHNEQFF. CDR3 in DNA: TGCGCCAGCAGCGACAGGGGACGGGTTTTACACAATGAGCAGTTCTTC.

At least ten counts were recorded for this clonotype. The chain uses TRBV7-2 and TRBJ2-7, with a possible D match to TRBD2 (5 bases). V was trimmed by 4 bases and J by 5 bases, leaving 18 bases between them. Germline-derived CDR1 and CDR2 are SGHTA and FQGNSA. The CDR3 loop spans 15 amino acids. CDR3 coding DNA: TGTGCCAGCAGCTCCATAAACGGACCGACTAACGAGCAGTACTTC. Encoded protein: CASSSINGPTNEQYF. The full variable domain, its missing parts supplied by reference TRBV7-2 and TRBJ2-7, is GAGVSQSPSNKVTEKGKDVELRCDPISGHTALYWYRQSLGQGLEFLIYFQGNSAPDKSGLPSDRFSAERTGGSVSTLTIQRTQQEDSAVYLCASSSINGPTNEQYFGPGTRLTVT.

This clonotype was counted between two and nine times. V usage is TRBV7-2 and J usage is TRBJ2-7, with 12 nucleotides matching TRBD2. V shed 3 bases, J shed 6 bases, and the junction held 3 bases outside the gene matches. The CDR3 covers 14 residues. The germline CDR1 and CDR2 sequences are SGHTA and FQGNSA. The CDR3 DNA sequence: TGTGCCAGCAGCTTCACTAGCGGGAGGTTCGAGCAGTACTTC. This translates into CASSFTSGRFEQYF.

The chain has TRBV5-1 and TRBJ1-1, with TRBD1 matching over 8 bases. The V gene end was trimmed by 2 bases and the J gene end by 7 bases; junction bases not matched to a gene: 4. Germline loops: CDR1 SGHRS, CDR2 YFSETQ. The CDR3 covers 13 residues. Written as DNA, the CDR3 is TGCGCCAGCAGCTTCGGGACAGGTGGTGAAGCTTTCTTT. Translated: CASSFGTGGEAFF.

The rearrangement joins TRBV29-1 to TRBJ2-5; no clear D gene. Looked up from germline, CDR1 is SQVTM and CDR2 is ANQGSEA. The CDR3 is 12 amino acids. Between the trimmed V and J ends, which lost 8 bases and 3 bases, there was a span of 13 bases. As DNA, the CDR3 is TGCAGCTTGGGTCCACTTGAAGAGACCCAGTACTTC. Translation: CSLGPLEETQYF. Drawing the rest from reference TRBV29-1 and TRBJ2-5, the complete variable domain is SAVISQKPSRDICQRGTSLTIQCQVDSQVTMMFWYRQQPGQSLTLIATANQGSEATYESGFVIDKFPISRPNLTFSTLTVSNMSPEDSSIYLCSLGPLEETQYFGPGTRLLVL.

This clonotype was recorded at least ten times. The rearrangement joins TRBV12-3 or TRBV12-4 to TRBJ2-3, with D possibly being TRBD1 or TRBD2 (5 bases each). The CDR3 length is 14 residues. V lost 10 bases and J 4 bases, leaving 18 bases between the germline ends. The CDR3 loop reads CATAWSVGPDTQYF. CDR3 DNA: TGTGCCACCGCATGGAGCGTGGGACCAGATACGCAGTATTTT.

This clonotype has only a few counts. This chain links TRBV11-1 with TRBJ2-1, with 8 bases identical to TRBD2. Per germline, CDR1 SGHAT and CDR2 FQDESV (reference sequence). The CDR3 is 15 residues long. V lost 2 bases, J lost 5 bases, and 5 bases stayed unmatched. The CDR3 protein is CASSLYSGIDNEQFF. Written as DNA, the CDR3 is TGTGCCAGCAGCTTATATAGCGGGATAGACAATGAGCAGTTCTTC.